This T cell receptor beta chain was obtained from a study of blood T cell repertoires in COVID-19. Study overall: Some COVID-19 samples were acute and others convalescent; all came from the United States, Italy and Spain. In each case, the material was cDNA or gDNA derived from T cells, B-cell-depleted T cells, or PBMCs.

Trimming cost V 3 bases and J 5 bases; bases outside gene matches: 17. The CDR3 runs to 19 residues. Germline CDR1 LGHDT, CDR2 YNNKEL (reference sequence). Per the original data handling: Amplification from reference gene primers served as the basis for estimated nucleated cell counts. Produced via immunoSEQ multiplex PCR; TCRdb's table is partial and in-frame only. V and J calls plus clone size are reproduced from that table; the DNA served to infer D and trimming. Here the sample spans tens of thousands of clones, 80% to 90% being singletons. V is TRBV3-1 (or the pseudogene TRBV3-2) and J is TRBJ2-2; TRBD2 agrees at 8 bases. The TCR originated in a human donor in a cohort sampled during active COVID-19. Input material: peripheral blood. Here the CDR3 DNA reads TGTGCCAGCAGCCACACAAGGGTCTCTGAACTAGCGGTTACCGGGGAGCTGTTTTTT. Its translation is CASSHTRVSELAVTGELFF.